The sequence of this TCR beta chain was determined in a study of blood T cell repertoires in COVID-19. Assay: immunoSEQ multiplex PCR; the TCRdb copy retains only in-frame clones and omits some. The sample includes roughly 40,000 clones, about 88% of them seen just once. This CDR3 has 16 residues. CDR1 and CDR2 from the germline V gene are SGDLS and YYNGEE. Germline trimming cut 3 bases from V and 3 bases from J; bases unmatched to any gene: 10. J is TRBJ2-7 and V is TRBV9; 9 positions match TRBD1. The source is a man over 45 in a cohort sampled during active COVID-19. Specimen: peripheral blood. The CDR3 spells CASSATSGQGLYEQYF. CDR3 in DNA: TGTGCCAGCAGCGCCACTTCGGGACAGGGCCTCTACGAGCAGTACTTC.